The next 14 T cell receptor beta chains were all read from a single sample in a study of Ad26.COV2.S vaccination and SARS-CoV-2 variants. Treatment given: over 15 received Ad26.COV2.S at low or high dose, single or two shots; 5 received placebo; per-sample allocation not given. Day 63 after the first injection of vaccine or placebo was the sampling time. TCRdb's table, derived via immunoSEQ multiplex PCR, lists solely in-frame clones and lacks some. The table records 400,000 to 500,000 clones, roughly 90% of them present only once. The sequencing used peripheral blood, collected in a trial of Ad26.COV2.S vaccine versus placebo. The source is a person aged 18 to 59 who received the Ad26.COV2.S COVID-19 vaccine or a placebo.

The V call is TRBV6-4, the J call TRBJ2-7, with D hard to call. Trimming shortened V by 3 bases and J by 5 bases, and 5 bases separated the two germline ends. Looked up from germline, CDR1 is MRHNA and CDR2 is SNTAGT. This CDR3 region has 11 residues. The CDR3 region is CASSEKNEQYF. The CDR3 DNA reads TGTGCCAGCAGTGAGAAGAACGAGCAGTACTTC.

V gene TRBV6-2 or TRBV6-3 combines with J gene TRBJ1-1; D is undetermined. CDR1 and CDR2 (germline): MNHEY, SVGEGT. CDR3 length: 15 amino acids. V lost 2 bases and J lost 1, with 11 bases in between. The chain's CDR3 is CASSYDRVPNTEAFF. As DNA, the CDR3 is TGTGCCAGCAGTTACGATCGGGTTCCGAACACTGAAGCTTTCTTT.

The DNA for the CDR3 is TGCGCCAGCAGCCAAGATCGGAGCAGGGGGCTGTGGGAGCAGTACTTC. As protein: CASSQDRSRGLWEQYF. The V gene is TRBV4-3, the J gene TRBJ2-7; 8 bases align to TRBD1. The CDR3 extends over 16 amino acids. The V gene's germline CDR1 is LGHNA and CDR2 YSLEER. V gave up 0 bases and J gave up 7 bases; unmatched junction bases: 11.

The rearrangement joins TRBV28 to TRBJ2-2, with D possibly matching TRBD2 (6 bases). Germline assignment: CDR1 MDHEN and CDR2 SYDVKM. V was cut by 6 bases and J by 5 bases, with 13 bases left in between. The CDR3 consists of 14 residues. CDR3 residues: CASRKGRETGELFF. Written as DNA, the CDR3 is TGTGCCAGCAGAAAGGGGCGGGAAACCGGGGAGCTGTTTTTT.

V and J are TRBV2 and TRBJ2-1; possibly TRBD1 or TRBD2 for D (6 bases each). Germline V gives CDR1 SNHLY, CDR2 FYNNEI. The CDR3 is made up of 15 amino acids. The V end lost 1 base, the J end lost 7 bases, and 14 bases lay between the germline ends. The CDR3 DNA reads as TGTGCCAGCAGTGAAGATGGGGGGCCGAGAAATGAGCAGTTCTTC. Protein sequence: CASSEDGGPRNEQFF.

V is TRBV5-1 and J is TRBJ1-6; TRBD1 might be the D (5 bases). This CDR3 has 15 amino acids. V was cut by 2 bases and J by 10 bases, with 16 bases left in between. Germline V gene sequence: CDR1 SGHRS, CDR2 YFSETQ. This CDR3 reads CASSFEGTDASPLHF. CDR3 nucleotides: TGCGCCAGCAGCTTTGAAGGGACCGATGCCTCACCCCTCCACTTT.

This chain uses TRBV7-2 with TRBJ1-4; tentative D call: TRBD1 (5 bases). CDR1 is SGHTA, CDR2 FQGNSA, per germline. V was shortened by 4 bases and J by 7 bases, with 19 bases between the two germline ends. The CDR3 sequence is 16 residues long. CDR3 loop: CASSSRRAGSGEKLFF. CDR3 nucleotide sequence: TGTGCCAGCAGCTCAAGGCGGGCAGGGAGCGGTGAAAAACTGTTTTTT.

V usage is TRBV19 and J usage is TRBJ2-7; D remains ambiguous. The CDR3 has 14 amino acids. CDR1 and CDR2 from the germline V gene are LNHDA and SQIVND (reference sequence). V was cut by 1 base and J by 0 bases, with 7 bases left in between. The CDR3 region has the DNA TGTGCCAGTAGTATAGTCATAGACTCCTACGAGCAGTACTTC. The encoded protein is CASSIVIDSYEQYF. The complete variable domain, with remaining parts taken from reference TRBV19 and TRBJ2-7, reads DGGITQSPKYLFRKEGQNVTLSCEQNLNHDAMYWYRQDPGQGLRLIYYSQIVNDFQKGDIAEGYSVSREKKESFPLTVTSAQKNPTAFYLCASSIVIDSYEQYFGPGTRLTVT.

This clone was recorded only once. The chain joins TRBV28 to TRBJ2-3; weak D call: TRBD1 (5 bases). CDR3 size: 12 residues. Germline CDR1 is MDHEN and CDR2 is SYDVKM. Trimming stripped 5 bases from V and 6 bases from J, with 9 bases between. CDR3 protein: CASSGRVDTQYF. CDR3 nucleotides: TGTGCCAGCAGTGGCAGGGTCGATACGCAGTATTTT.

The gene calls are TRBV7-9 and TRBJ2-1, with D possibly called TRBD1 or TRBD2 (6 bases each). V was pared by 8 bases and J by 7 bases, with 15 bases between. Germline V lookup: CDR1 SEHNR, CDR2 FQNEAQ (reference sequence). This CDR3 spans 13 amino acids. CDR3 loop: CASGLTGNNEQFF. The CDR3 coding sequence is TGTGCCAGCGGACTAACAGGGAATAATGAGCAGTTCTTC.

V usage is TRBV12-5 and J usage is TRBJ2-1; perhaps D is TRBD1 or TRBD2 (6 bases each). The germline CDR1 and CDR2 sequences are LGHNT and FRNRAP. V was clipped by 3 bases and J by 1 base, with 16 bases between them. There are 17 residues in the CDR3. CDR3 in amino acids: CASGFSGAEKSYNEQFF. CDR3 nucleotides: TGTGCTAGTGGTTTTTCGGGGGCAGAAAAATCCTACAATGAGCAGTTCTTC.

V usage is TRBV11-2 and J usage is TRBJ1-5; 11 bases are shared with TRBD1. V lost 5 bases to trimming and J lost 7 bases; unmatched junction nucleotides: 4. CDR1 is SGHAT and CDR2 is FQNNGV in the germline V gene. This CDR3 is 14 amino acids long. CDR3 DNA: TGTGCCAGCAGCCCGAGGACAGGGGGCCAGCCCCAGCATTTT. This encodes CASSPRTGGQPQHF.

The count of this clone is one. The chain links TRBV12-3 or TRBV12-4 to TRBJ1-1; tentative D call: TRBD1 (5 bases). The CDR3 totals 13 residues. The germline V and J ends were trimmed by 3 bases and 11 bases, with 16 bases remaining between them. In DNA form, the CDR3 reads TGTGCCAGCAGTTTCGCAGGGAACGGTGGGGCTTTCTTT. This translates into CASSFAGNGGAFF.

V usage is TRBV28 and J usage is TRBJ1-6; weak D call: TRBD1 (6 bases). Trimming stripped 2 bases from V and 0 bases from J, with 11 bases between. CDR3 length: 17 amino acids. Germline V gene data show CDR1 as MDHEN and CDR2 as SYDVKM. The DNA for the CDR3 is TGTGCCAGCAGTTTAGGCAGGGGAAGCTCCTATAATTCACCCCTCCACTTT. Its translation is CASSLGRGSSYNSPLHF.